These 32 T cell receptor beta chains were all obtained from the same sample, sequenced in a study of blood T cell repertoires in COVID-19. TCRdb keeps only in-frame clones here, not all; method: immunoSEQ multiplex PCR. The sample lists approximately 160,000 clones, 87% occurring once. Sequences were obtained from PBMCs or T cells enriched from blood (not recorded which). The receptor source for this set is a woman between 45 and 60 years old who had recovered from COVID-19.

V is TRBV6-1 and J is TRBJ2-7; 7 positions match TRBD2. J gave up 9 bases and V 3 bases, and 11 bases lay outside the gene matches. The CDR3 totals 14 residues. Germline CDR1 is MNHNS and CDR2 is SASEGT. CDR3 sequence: CASSDRGLGERQYF. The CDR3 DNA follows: TGTGCCAGCAGTGACCGCGGACTAGGGGAACGGCAGTACTTC.

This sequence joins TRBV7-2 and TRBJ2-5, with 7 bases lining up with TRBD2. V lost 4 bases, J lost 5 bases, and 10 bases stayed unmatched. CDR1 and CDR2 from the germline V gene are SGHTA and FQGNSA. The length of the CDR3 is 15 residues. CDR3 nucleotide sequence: TGTGCCAGCAGCTACGCGGGGGACTTGTCCGAGACCCAGTACTTC. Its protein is CASSYAGDLSETQYF.

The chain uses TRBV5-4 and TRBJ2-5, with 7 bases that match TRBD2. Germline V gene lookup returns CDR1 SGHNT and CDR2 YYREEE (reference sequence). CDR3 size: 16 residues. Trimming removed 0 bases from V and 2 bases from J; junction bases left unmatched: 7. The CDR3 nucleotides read TGTGCCAGCAGCTTGGTCCCTAGCGGATCTCAAGAGACCCAGTACTTC. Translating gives CASSLVPSGSQETQYF.

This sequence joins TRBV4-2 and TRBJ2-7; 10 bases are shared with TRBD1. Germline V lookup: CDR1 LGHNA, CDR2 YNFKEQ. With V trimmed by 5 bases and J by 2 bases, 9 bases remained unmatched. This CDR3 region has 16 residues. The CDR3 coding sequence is TGTGCCAGCAGCTGGACAGGGGGACCGACAACCTACGAGCAGTACTTC. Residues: CASSWTGGPTTYEQYF.

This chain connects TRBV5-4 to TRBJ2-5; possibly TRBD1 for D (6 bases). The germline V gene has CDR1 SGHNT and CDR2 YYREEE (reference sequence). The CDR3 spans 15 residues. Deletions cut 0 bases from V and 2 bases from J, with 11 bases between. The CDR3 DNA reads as TGTGCCAGCAGCTTGGGGGGGCGGGTGCAAGAGACCCAGTACTTC. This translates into CASSLGGRVQETQYF.

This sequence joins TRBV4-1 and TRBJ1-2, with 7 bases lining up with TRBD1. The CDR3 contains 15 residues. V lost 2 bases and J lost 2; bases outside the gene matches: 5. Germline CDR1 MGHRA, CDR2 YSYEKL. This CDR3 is CASSQQQGQNYGYTF. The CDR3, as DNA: TGCGCCAGCAGCCAACAACAGGGGCAAAACTATGGCTACACCTTC.

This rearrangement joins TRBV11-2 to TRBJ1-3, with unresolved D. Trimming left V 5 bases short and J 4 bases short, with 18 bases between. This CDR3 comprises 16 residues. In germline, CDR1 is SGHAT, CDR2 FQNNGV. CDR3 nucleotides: TGTGCCAGCAGCCTAGGACTAGGGCCGGACGGAAACACCATATATTTT. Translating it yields CASSLGLGPDGNTIYF.

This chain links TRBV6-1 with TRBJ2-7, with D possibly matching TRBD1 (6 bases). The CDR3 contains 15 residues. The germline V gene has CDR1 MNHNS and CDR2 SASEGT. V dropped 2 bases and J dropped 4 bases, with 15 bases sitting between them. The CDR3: CASSELRGTSYEQYF. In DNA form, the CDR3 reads TGTGCCAGCAGTGAACTCCGAGGGACATCATACGAGCAGTACTTC.

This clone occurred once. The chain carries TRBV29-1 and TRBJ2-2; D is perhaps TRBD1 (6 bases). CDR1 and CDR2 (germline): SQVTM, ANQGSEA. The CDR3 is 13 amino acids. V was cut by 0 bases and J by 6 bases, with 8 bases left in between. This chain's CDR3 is CSVEDYRAGELFF. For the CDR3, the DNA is TGCAGCGTTGAAGACTACAGGGCCGGGGAGCTGTTTTTT.

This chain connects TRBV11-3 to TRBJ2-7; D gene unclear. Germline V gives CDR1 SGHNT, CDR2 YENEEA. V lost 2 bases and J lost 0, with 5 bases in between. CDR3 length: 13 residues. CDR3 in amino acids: CASSLTYSYEQYF. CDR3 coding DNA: TGTGCCAGCAGCTTAACCTACTCCTACGAGCAGTACTTC.

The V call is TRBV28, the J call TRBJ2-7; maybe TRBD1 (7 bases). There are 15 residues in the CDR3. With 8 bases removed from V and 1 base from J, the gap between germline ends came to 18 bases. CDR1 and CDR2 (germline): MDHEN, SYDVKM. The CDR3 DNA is TGTGCCAGCGAACCAGGGGGGTCAGATTCCTACGAGCAGTACTTC. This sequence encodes CASEPGGSDSYEQYF.

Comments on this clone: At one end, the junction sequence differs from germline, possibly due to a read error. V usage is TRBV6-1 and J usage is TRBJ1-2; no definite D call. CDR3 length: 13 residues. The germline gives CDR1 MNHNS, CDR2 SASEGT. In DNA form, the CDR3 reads TGTGCCAGCAGCGAAGTCCCCTCCTATGGCTACACCTTC. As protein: CASSEVPSYGYTF.

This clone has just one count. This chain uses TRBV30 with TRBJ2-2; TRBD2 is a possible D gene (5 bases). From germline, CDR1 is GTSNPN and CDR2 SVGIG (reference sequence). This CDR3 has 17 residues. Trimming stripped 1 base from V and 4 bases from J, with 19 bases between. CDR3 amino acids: CAWSARAERRVTGELFF. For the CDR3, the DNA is TGTGCCTGGAGTGCCCGGGCCGAGAGGCGGGTCACCGGGGAGCTGTTTTTT.

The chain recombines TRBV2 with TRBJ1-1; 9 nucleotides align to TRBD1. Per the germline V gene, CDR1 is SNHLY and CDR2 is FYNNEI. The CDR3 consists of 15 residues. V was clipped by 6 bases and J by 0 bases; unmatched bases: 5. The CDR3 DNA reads TGTGCCAGCAGAAAGGGACAGGGTTTGAACACTGAAGCTTTCTTT. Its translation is CASRKGQGLNTEAFF.

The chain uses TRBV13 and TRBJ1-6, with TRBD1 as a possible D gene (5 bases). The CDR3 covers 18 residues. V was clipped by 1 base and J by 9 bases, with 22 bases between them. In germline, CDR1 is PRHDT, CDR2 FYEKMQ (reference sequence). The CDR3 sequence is CASSLAGQGPSGVSPLHF. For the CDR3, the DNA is TGTGCCAGCAGCTTAGCCGGACAAGGGCCCTCAGGTGTTTCACCCCTCCACTTT.

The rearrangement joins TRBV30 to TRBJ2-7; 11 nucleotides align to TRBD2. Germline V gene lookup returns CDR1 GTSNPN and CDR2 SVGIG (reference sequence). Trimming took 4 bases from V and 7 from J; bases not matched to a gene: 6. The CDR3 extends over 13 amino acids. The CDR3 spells CAWTGLAGGEQYF. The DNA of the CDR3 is TGTGCCTGGACCGGGCTAGCGGGGGGAGAGCAGTACTTC.

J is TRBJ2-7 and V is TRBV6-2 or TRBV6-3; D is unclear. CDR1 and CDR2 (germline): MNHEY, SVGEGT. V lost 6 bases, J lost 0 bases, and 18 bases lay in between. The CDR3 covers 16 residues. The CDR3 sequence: CASSLSGPSDSYEQYF. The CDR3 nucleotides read TGTGCCAGCAGCCTTTCAGGCCCGAGTGACTCCTACGAGCAGTACTTC.

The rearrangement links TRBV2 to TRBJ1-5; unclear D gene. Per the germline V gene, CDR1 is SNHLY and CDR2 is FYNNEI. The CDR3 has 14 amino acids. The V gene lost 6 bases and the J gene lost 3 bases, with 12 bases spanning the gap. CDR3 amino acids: CASRDNTDNQPQHF. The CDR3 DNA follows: TGTGCCAGCAGAGACAACACGGACAATCAGCCCCAGCATTTT. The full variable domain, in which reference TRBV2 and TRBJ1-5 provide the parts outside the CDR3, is EPEVTQTPSHQVTQMGQEVILRCVPISNHLYFYWYRQILGQKVEFLVSFYNNEISEKSEIFDDQFSVERPDGSNFTLKIRSTKLEDSAMYFCASRDNTDNQPQHFGDGTRLSIL.

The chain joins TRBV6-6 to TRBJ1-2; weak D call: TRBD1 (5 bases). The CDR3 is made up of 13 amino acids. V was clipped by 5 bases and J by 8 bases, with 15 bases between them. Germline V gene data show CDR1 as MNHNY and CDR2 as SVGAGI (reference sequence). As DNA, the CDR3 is TGTGCCAGCAGTCCTCAGGGAAAAAGGGGCTACACCTTC. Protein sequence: CASSPQGKRGYTF.

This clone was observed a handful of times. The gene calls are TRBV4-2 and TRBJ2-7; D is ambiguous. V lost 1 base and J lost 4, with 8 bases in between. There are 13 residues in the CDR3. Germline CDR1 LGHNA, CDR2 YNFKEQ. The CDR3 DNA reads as TGTGCCAGCAGCCAAGGAGTCGGGTACGAGCAGTACTTC. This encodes CASSQGVGYEQYF.

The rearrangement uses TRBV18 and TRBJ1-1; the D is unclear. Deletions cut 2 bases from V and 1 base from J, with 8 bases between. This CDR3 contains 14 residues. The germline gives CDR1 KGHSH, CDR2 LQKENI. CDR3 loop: CASSPSGENTEAFF. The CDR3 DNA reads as TGTGCCAGCTCACCATCAGGCGAGAACACTGAAGCTTTCTTT.

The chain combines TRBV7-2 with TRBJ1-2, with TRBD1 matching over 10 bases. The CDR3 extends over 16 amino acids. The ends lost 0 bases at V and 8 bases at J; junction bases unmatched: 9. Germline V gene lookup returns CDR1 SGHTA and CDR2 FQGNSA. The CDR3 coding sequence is TGTGCCAGCAGCTTAGCCGACAGGGGGCTGGGCGGGGGCTACACCTTC. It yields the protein CASSLADRGLGGGYTF.

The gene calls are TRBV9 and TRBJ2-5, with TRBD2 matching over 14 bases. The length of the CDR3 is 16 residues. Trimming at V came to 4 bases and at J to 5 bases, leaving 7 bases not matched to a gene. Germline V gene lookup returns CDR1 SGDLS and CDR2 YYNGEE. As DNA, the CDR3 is TGTGCCAGCAGCCGCACGACTAGCGGGAGGGTGGAGACCCAGTACTTC. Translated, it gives CASSRTTSGRVETQYF.

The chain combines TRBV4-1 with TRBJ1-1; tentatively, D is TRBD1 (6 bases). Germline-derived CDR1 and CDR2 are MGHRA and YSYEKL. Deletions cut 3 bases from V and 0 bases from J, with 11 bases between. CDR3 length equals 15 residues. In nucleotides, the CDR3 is TGCGCCAGCAGCCAGGCCGAGGGGGTGAACACTGAAGCTTTCTTT. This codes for CASSQAEGVNTEAFF.

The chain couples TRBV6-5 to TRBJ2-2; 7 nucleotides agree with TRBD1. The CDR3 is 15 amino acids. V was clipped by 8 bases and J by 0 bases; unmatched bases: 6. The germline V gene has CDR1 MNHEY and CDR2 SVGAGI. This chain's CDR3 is CASEWGQPNTGELFF. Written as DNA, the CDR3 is TGTGCCAGCGAGTGGGGACAGCCGAACACCGGGGAGCTGTTTTTT.

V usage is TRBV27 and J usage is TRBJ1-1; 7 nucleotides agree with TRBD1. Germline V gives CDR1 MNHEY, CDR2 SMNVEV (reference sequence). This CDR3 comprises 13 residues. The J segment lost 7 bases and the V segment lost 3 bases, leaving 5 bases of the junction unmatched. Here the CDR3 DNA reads TGTGCCAGCAGTTTCGACAGGGTACATGAAGCTTTCTTT. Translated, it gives CASSFDRVHEAFF.

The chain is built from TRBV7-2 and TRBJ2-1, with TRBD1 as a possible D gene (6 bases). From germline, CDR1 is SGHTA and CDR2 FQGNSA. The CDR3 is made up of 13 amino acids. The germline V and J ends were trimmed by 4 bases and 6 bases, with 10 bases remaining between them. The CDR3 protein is CASSSLGGNEQFF. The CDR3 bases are TGTGCCAGCAGCTCTCTAGGGGGCAATGAGCAGTTCTTC.

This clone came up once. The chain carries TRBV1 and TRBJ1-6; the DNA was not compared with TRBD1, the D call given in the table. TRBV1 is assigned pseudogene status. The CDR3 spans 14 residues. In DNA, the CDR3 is TGCACCAGCAGCCGCTGGGACAGTAATTCACCCCTCCACTTT. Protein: CTSSRWDSNSPLHF.

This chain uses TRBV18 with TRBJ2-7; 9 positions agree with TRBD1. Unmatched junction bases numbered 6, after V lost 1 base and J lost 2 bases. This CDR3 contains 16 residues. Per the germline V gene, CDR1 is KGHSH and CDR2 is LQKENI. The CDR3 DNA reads TGTGCCAGCTCACCACGGGGGACAGGGTTCGCCTACGAGCAGTACTTC. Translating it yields CASSPRGTGFAYEQYF.

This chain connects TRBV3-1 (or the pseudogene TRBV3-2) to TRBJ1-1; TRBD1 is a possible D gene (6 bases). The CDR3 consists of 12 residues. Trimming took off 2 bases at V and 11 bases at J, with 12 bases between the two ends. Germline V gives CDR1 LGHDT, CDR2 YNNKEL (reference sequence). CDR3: CASSQKGDAAFF. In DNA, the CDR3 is TGTGCCAGCAGCCAAAAGGGGGATGCGGCTTTCTTT.

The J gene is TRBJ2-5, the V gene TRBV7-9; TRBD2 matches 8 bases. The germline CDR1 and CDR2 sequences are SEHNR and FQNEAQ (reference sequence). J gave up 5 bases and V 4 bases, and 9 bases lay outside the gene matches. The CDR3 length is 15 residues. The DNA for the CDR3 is TGTGCCAGCAGCTCCCGATTTAGCGGGACCGAGACCCAGTACTTC. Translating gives CASSSRFSGTETQYF.

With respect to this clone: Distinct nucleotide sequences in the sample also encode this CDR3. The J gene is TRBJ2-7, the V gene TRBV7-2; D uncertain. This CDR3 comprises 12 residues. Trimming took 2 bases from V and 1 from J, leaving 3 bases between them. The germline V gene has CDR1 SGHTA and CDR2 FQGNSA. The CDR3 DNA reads TGTGCCAGCAGCTTATCTTCCTACGAGCAGTACTTC. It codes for CASSLSSYEQYF. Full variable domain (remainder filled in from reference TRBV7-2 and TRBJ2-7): GAGVSQSPSNKVTEKGKDVELRCDPISGHTALYWYRQSLGQGLEFLIYFQGNSAPDKSGLPSDRFSAERTGGSVSTLTIQRTQQEDSAVYLCASSLSSYEQYFGPGTRLTVT.